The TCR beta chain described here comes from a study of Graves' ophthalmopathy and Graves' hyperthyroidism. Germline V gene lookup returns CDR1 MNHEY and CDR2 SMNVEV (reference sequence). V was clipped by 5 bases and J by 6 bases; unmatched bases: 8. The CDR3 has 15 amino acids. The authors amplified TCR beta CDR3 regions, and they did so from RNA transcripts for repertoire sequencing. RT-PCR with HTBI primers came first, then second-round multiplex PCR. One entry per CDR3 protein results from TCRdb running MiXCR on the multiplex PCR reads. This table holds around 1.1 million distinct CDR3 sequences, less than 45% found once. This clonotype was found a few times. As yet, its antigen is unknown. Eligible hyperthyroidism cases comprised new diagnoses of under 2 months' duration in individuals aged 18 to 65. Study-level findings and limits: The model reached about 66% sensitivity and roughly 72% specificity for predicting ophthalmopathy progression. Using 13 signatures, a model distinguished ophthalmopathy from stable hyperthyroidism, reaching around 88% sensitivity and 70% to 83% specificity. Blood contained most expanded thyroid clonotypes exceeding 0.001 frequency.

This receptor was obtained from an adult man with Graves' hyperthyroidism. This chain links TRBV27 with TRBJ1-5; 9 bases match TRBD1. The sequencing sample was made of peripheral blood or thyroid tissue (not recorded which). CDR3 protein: CASSPTGGVFQPQHF. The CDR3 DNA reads TGTGCCAGCAGTCCCACAGGGGGCGTCTTTCAGCCCCAGCATTTT.